This T cell receptor (beta chain) stems from a study of control samples from healthy donors and cancer patients. There are 13 residues in the CDR3. Trimming removed 0 bases from V and 4 bases from J, with 6 bases in between. Per the germline V gene, CDR1 is MRHNA and CDR2 is SNTAGT. Profiled with immunoSEQ multiplex PCR; TCRdb holds only in-frame clones, not every one. The data show 150,000 to 200,000 clones, roughly nine tenths seen once. The origin of this receptor is a woman aged 25 to 39 in good health. Material: blood. This sequence joins TRBV6-4 and TRBJ1-2; the D is unclear. In DNA, the CDR3 is TGTGCCAGCAGTGACTCAGGTTCCTATGGCTACACCTTC. As protein: CASSDSGSYGYTF.